This T cell receptor (beta chain) was identified during a study of cytomegalovirus exposure and HLA in healthy donors. Broader study findings: Later analysis found that TCR beta chains associated with HLA were more clonally expanded than other, equally common chains. According to an earlier analysis, most TCR beta V segments yielded productive rearrangements about 87% or about 30% of the time. With further analysis later on, most CMV-associated TCR beta chains appeared HLA-restricted. Association of a missense DCLRE1C variant with TCR beta V- and J-gene trimming was reported in a later analysis.

A few counts support this clone. Its antigen is undetermined. The primer mix had 60 Vbeta and 13 Jbeta primers. Sequenced by immunoSEQ multiplex PCR; TCRdb stores in-frame clones only, minus some. Among 150,000 to 200,000 clones listed, roughly 80% were seen once. The CDR3 loop spans 12 amino acids. V dropped 9 bases and J dropped 8 bases, with 16 bases sitting between them. The V gene's germline CDR1 is LNHDA and CDR2 SQIVND (reference sequence). The TCR sequence derives from a man aged 50 to 59 in good health and CMV-seropositive. The V and J genes are TRBV19 and TRBJ1-2; possible D gene TRBD1, 6 bases. Sample: PBMCs. The CDR3 DNA reads TGTGCCAGCAATACAGGGTCTATAGGCTACACCTTC. Its translation: CASNTGSIGYTF.